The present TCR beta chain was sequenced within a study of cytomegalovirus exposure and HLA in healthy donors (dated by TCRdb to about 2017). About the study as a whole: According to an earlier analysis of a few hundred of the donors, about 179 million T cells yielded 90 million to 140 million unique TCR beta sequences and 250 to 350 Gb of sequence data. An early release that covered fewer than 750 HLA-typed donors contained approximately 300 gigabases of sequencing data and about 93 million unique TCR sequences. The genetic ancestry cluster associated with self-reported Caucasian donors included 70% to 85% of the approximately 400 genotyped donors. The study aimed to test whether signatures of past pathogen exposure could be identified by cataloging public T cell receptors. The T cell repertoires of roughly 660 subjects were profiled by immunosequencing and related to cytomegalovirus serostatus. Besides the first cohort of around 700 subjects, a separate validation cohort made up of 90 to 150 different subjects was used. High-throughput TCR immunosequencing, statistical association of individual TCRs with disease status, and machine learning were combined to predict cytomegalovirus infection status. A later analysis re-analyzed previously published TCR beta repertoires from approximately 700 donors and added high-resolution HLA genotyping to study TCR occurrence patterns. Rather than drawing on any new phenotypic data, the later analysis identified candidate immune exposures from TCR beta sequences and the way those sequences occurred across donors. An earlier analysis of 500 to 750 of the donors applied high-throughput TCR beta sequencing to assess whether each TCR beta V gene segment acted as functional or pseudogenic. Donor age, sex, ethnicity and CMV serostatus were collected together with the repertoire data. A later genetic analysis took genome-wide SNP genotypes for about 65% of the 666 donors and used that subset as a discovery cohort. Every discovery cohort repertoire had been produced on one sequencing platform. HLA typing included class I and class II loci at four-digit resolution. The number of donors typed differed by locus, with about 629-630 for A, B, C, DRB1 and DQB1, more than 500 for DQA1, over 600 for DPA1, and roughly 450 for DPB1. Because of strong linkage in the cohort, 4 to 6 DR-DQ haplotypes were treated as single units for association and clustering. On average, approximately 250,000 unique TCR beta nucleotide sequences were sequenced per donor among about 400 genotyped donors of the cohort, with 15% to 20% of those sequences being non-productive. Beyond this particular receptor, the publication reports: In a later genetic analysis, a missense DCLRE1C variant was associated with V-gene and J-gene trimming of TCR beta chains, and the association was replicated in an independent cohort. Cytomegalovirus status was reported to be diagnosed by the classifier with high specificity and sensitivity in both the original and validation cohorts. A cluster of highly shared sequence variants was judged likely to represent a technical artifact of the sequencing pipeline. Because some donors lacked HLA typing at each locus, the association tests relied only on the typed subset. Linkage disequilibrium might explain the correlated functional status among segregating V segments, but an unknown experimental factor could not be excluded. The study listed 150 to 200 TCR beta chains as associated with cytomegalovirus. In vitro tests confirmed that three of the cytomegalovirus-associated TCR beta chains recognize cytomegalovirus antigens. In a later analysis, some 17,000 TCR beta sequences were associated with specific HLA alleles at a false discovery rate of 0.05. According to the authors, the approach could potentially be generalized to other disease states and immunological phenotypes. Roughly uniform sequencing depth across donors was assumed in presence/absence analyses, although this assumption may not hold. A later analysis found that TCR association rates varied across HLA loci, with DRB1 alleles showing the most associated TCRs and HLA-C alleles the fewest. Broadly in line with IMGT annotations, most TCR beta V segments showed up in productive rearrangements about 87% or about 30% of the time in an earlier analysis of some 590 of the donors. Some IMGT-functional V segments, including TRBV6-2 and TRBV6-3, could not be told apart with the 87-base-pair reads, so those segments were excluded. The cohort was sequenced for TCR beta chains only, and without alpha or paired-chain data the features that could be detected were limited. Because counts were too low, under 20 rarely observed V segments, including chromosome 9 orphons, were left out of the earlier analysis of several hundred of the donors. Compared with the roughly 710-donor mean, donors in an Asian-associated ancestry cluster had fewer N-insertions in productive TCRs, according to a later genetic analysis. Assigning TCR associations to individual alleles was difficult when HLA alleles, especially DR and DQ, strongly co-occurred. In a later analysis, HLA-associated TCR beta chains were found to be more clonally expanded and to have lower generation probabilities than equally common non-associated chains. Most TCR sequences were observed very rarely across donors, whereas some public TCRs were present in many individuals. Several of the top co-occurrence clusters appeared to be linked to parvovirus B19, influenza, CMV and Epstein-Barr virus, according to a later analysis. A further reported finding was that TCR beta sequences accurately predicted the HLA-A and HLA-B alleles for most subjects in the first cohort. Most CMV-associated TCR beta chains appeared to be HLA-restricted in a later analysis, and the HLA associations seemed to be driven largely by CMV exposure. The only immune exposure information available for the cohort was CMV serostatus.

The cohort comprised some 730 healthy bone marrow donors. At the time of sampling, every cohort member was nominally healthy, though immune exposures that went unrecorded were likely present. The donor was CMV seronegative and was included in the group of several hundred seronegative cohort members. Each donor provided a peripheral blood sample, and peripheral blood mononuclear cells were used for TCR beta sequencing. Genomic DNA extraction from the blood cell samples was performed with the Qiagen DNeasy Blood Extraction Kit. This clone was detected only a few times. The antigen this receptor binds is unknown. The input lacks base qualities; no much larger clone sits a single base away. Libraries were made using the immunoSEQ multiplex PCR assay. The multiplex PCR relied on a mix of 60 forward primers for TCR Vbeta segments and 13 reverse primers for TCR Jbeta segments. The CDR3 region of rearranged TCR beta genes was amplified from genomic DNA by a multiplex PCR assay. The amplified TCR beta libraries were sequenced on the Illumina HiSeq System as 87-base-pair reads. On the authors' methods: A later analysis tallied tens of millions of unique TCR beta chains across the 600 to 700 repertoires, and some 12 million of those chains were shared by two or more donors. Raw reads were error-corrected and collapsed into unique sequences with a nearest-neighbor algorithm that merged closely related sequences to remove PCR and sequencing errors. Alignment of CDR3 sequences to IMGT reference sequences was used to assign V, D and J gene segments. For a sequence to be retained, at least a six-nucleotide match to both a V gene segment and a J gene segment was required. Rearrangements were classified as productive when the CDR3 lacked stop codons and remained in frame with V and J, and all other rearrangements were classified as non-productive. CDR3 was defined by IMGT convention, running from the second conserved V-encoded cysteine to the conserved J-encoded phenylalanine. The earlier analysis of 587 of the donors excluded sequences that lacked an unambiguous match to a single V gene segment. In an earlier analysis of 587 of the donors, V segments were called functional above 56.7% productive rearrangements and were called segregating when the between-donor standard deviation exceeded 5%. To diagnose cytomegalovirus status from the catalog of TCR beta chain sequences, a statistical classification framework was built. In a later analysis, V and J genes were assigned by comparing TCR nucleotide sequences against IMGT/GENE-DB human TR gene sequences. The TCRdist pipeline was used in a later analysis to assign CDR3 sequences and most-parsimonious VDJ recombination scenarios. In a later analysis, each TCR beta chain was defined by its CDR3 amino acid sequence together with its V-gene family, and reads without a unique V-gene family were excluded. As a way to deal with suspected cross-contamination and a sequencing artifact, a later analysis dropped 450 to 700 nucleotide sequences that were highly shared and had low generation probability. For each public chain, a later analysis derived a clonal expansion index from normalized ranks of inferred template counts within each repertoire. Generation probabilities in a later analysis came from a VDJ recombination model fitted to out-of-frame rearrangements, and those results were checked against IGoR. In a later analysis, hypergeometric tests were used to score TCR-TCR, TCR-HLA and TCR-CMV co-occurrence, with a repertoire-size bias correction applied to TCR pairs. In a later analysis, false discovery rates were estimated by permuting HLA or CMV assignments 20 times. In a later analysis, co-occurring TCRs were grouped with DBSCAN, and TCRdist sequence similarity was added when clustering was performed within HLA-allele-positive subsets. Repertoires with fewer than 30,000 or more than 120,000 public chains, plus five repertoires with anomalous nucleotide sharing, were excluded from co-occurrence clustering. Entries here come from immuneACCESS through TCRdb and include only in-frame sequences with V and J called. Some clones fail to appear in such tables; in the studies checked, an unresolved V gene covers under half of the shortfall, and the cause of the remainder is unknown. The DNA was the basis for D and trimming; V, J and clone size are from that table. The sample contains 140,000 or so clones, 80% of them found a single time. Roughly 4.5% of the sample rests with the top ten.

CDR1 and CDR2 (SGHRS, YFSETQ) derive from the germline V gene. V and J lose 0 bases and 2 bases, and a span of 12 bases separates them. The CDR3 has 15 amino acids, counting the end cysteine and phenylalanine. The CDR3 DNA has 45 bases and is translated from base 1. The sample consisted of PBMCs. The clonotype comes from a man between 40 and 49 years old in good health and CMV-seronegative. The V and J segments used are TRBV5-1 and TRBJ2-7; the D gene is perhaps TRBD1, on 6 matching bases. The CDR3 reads CASSLATDSTYEQYF. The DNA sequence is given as TGCGCCAGCAGCTTGGCCACGGACAGCACCTACGAGCAGTACTTC.